Detailed here is one T cell receptor beta chain. This specimen belongs to a study of T cell responses to AZD1222 COVID-19 vaccine. The assay was immunoSEQ multiplex PCR, and TCRdb's table has in-frame clones only and misses some. The repertoire includes approximately 150,000 clones, about 90% of them detected once, and 3.8% sits in the top ten. Germline CDR1 SGHRS, CDR2 YFSETQ. V was pared by 1 base and J by 1 base, with 8 bases between. The CDR3 sequence is 14 residues long. The source material was peripheral blood, sampled 28 days after the second AZD1222 dose. The V gene is TRBV5-1, the J gene TRBJ1-1; no clear D. The TCR originated in an adult who received the AZD1222 COVID-19 vaccine. The CDR3 DNA reads as TGCGCCAGCAGCTTGTTCTCGGAGAACACTGAAGCTTTCTTT. It codes for CASSLFSENTEAFF.